The source of this TCR beta chain is a study of identical twins listed by TCRdb under 2016. For the wider study: TCR alpha and beta repertoires from monozygotic twins, unrelated adults of various ages and cord blood were deep-sequenced to test whether fetal clonotypes persist. To rule out contamination, replicate twin experiments were performed at different times with different library preparation protocols.

Library generation was performed with 5' RACE. Sequencing was carried out with an Illumina HiSeq 2000. A universal primer binding site was introduced by template switching, and a unique molecular identifier was present in the final cDNA, enabling accurate counting of TCR cDNA molecules. Specific primers in the conserved constant-segment region were used to synthesize first-strand cDNA for the TCR alpha and beta chains. To control for contamination, each cDNA library was double barcoded with a SMART-Mk sample barcode plus Illumina barcodes. TruSeq adapter sequences and Illumina sample barcodes were added in two successive PCR steps. The TCR alpha and beta cDNA libraries were sequenced on the Illumina HiSeq platform using custom primers. In the source study's methods: Unique molecular identifiers were extracted from raw reads with MiGEC, and CDR3 positions were determined with MiXCR. For each individual, recombination models were inferred using an EM algorithm with the repgenHMM and IGoR tools. Shared clonotypes were analyzed with the tcR package in R, and sharing was normalized by the product of cloneset sizes. To study raw recombination free of thymic and clonal selection effects, out-of-frame nonproductive sequences were analyzed. The public reads were reanalyzed by TCRdb: fastp trimming at Q25, MiXCR alignment, in-frame beta chains only. Merged by CDR3 protein, the rows form single entries marked with the most common genes and DNA. The V and J calls shown here were made by TCRdb, not taken from the authors' results. The sample table holds hundreds of thousands of distinct CDR3 sequences, of which around 5.7% were seen once. The ten largest make up around 2% of the sample.

The CDR3 holds 16 amino acids from the cysteine to the valine. Just CDR3 DNA is preserved here, 48 bases in frame from base 1. The V and J ends are trimmed by 5 bases and 3 bases, leaving 20 bases between them. The germline V gene specifies MNHEY as CDR1 and SVGAGI as CDR2. Study-wide findings and limitations: Compared with coincidental sharing between unrelated individuals, out-of-frame TCR alpha sequences shared between twins had an excess of sequences with low generation probability. Invariant T cells such as MAIT and iNKT could partly confound zero-insertion analyses, although diverse VJ usage argued against such confounding for most clonotypes. Recombination models systematically underestimated out-of-frame TCR alpha sharing in monozygotic twins but agreed with sharing between unrelated individuals. Fewer insertions were carried by abundant cord blood beta clonotypes; a weaker similar trend was observed in young adult naive repertoires, while no such trend was observed in memory repertoires. A weaker excess of twin sharing was found in beta out-of-frame sequences because the signal-to-noise ratio was lowered by fewer shared sequences. Because the same donors could not be followed over many years, the conclusions depended on cross-sectional statistical analysis.

Only healthy Caucasian donors were included. Three unrelated non-twin adults were also sequenced: a male aged 18 to 30, a male aged 50 to 59 and a female aged 50 to 59. Miltenyi CD45RO+ enrichment and human naive T-cell isolation kits were used to isolate memory (CD45RO+) and naive T cells from PBMC. This clonotype was recorded many times. Its antigen has not been determined. Nothing much larger sits one base from this clone, and base qualities are not available. The specimen was naive T cells sorted from blood. The cell subset or site label for this specimen denotes: cells isolated with a human naive T-cell isolation kit. The receptor chain draws on TRBV6-5 and TRBJ2-7; possibly the D gene is TRBD1, per 8 matching bases. This receptor was taken from a man younger than 30 in good health. For the CDR3, the sequence is CASSTRQGTIYYEQYV. The nucleotide sequence is given as TGTGCCAGCAGTACTCGACAGGGGACTATTTACTACGAGCAGTACGTC.